A selection of T cell receptor beta chains follows, all from one sample in a study of CD8+ T cells in alopecia areata. Sequencing used immunoSEQ multiplex PCR; TCRdb keeps in-frame clones, though not all of them. The sample lists about 140,000 clones, roughly 86% seen once, with roughly 13% in the top ten. The sequenced sample was CD8+ T cells sorted from blood, obtained at week 4, from a patient treated with tofacitinib. These receptors came from a human donor with alopecia areata. Both conserved end residues are part of each CDR3. Fields, in order: D gene, V gene, J gene, CDR3 length, clone size, CDR3 DNA, CDR3 protein. A D gene is named only where the DNA matches it firmly. Where a row states a size, it is once, few, many or the class of an expanded clone; other rows omit it.

D: TRBD2
V: TRBV5-6
J: TRBJ2-3
length: 17
size: NA
DNA: TGTGCCAGCAGCTTGGCTAGCGGGACTAGCGGCACAGATACGCAGTATTTT
CDR3: CASSLASGTSGTDTQYF

D: NA
V: TRBV15
J: TRBJ2-5
length: 12
size: NA
DNA: TGTGCCACGGCGAAGGGGTCGGGAGAGCAGTACTTC
CDR3: CATAKGSGEQYF

D: NA
V: TRBV7-9
J: TRBJ2-7
length: 12
size: NA
DNA: TGTGCCAGCAGCTTCGGCAGGGACGAGCAGTACTTC
CDR3: CASSFGRDEQYF

D: NA
V: TRBV2
J: TRBJ1-6
length: 12
size: NA
DNA: TGTGCCAGCAGTGGTGACGGACGGACCCTCCACTTT
CDR3: CASSGDGRTLHF

D: TRBD1
V: TRBV6-5
J: TRBJ2-7
length: 14
size: NA
DNA: TGTGCCAGCAGTTACGGGACAGAAGCATACGAGCAGTACTTC
CDR3: CASSYGTEAYEQYF

D: NA
V: TRBV4-1
J: TRBJ2-1
length: 15
size: NA
DNA: TGCGCCAGCAGCCCCACGGGGCAGGGGTTTTTGGAGCAGTTCTTC
CDR3: CASSPTGQGFLEQFF

D: TRBD2
V: TRBV9
J: TRBJ2-5
length: 16
size: NA
DNA: TGTGCCAGCAGCGTAGGAGATAGCGGGGCACAAGAGACCCAGTACTTC
CDR3: CASSVGDSGAQETQYF

D: NA
V: TRBV29-1
J: TRBJ1-2
length: 12
size: NA
DNA: TGCAGCGTTAATGAGCAGATCTATGGCTACACCTTC
CDR3: CSVNEQIYGYTF

D: TRBD1
V: TRBV5-6
J: TRBJ2-7
length: 15
size: NA
DNA: TGTGCCAGCAGCTTGGATCGGACAGGGAGTCGCGAGCAGTACTTC
CDR3: CASSLDRTGSREQYF

D: NA
V: TRBV5-6
J: TRBJ2-3
length: 16
size: NA
DNA: TGTGCCAGCAGCTTGATGTTAAATTCTAGCACAGATACGCAGTATTTT
CDR3: CASSLMLNSSTDTQYF

D: NA
V: TRBV7-7
J: TRBJ2-5
length: 13
size: NA
DNA: TGTGCTAGCAGCTTTGAGTACCAAGAGACCCAGTACTTC
CDR3: CASSFEYQETQYF

D: NA
V: TRBV2
J: TRBJ1-5
length: 14
size: NA
DNA: TGTGCCAGCAGTGACTGGAAGCGCAATCAGCCCCAGCATTTT
CDR3: CASSDWKRNQPQHF

D: NA
V: TRBV27
J: TRBJ1-5
length: 13
size: NA
DNA: TGTGCCAGCAGTCCCTCAGGCTATCAGCCCCAGCATTTT
CDR3: CASSPSGYQPQHF

D: NA
V: TRBV6-5
J: TRBJ2-3
length: 14
size: NA
DNA: TGTGCCAGCACCGACAGTTCTAGCACAGATACGCAGTATTTT
CDR3: CASTDSSSTDTQYF

D: TRBD2
V: TRBV27
J: TRBJ2-1
length: 14
size: NA
DNA: TGTGCCAGCAGTTTAGCGGGAGTGGGGAATGAGCAGTTCTTC
CDR3: CASSLAGVGNEQFF

D: NA
V: TRBV5-6
J: TRBJ2-7
length: 13
size: NA
DNA: TGTGCCAGCAGCTTCGGAGCGAACTACGAGCAGTACTTC
CDR3: CASSFGANYEQYF

D: TRBD2
V: TRBV6-5
J: TRBJ2-1
length: 15
size: NA
DNA: TGTGCCAGCAGCTTACCTAGCGGCTCCTACAATGAGCAGTTCTTC
CDR3: CASSLPSGSYNEQFF

D: NA
V: TRBV4-1
J: TRBJ2-7
length: 15
size: NA
DNA: TGCGCCAGCAGCCATCCTACGGACAGACCCTACGAGCAGTACTTC
CDR3: CASSHPTDRPYEQYF

D: NA
V: TRBV4-1
J: TRBJ1-1
length: 13
size: NA
DNA: TGCGCCAGCAGCCAAGATCAGAGTCTGGAGGCTTTCTTT
CDR3: CASSQDQSLEAFF

D: NA
V: TRBV19
J: TRBJ2-4
length: 19
size: few
DNA: TGTGCCAGTAGTATGCGCAGGTGGCGGCGGTTTCTGGCCAAAAACATTCAGTACTTC
CDR3: CASSMRRWRRFLAKNIQYF

D: NA
V: TRBV7-9
J: TRBJ2-2
length: 16
size: NA
DNA: TGTGCCAGCAGCCAGGACGCCGGAATTTACACCGGGGAGCTGTTTTTT
CDR3: CASSQDAGIYTGELFF

D: NA
V: TRBV2
J: TRBJ2-7
length: 15
size: NA
DNA: TGTGCCAGCAGTGCGGAACCGGACTCCTCCTACGAGCAGTACTTC
CDR3: CASSAEPDSSYEQYF

D: TRBD2
V: TRBV29-1
J: TRBJ2-7
length: 14
size: few
DNA: TGCAGCGTTGAAACAGCGGGGGGCCTTTACGAGCAGTACTTC
CDR3: CSVETAGGLYEQYF

D: NA
V: TRBV27
J: TRBJ2-5
length: 14
size: once
DNA: TGTGCCAGCAGTTTTAGGCGGTACCAAGAGACCCAGTACTTC
CDR3: CASSFRRYQETQYF

D: NA
V: TRBV19
J: TRBJ1-1
length: 14
size: few
DNA: TGTGCCAGTAGTATTCGTCAGGGAGGCACTGAAGCTTTCTTT
CDR3: CASSIRQGGTEAFF

D: NA
V: TRBV6-1
J: TRBJ1-5
length: 14
size: NA
DNA: TGTGCCAGCAGGACCCCGCGGGGTCGCCAGCCCCAGCATTTT
CDR3: CASRTPRGRQPQHF

D: TRBD2
V: TRBV7-2
J: TRBJ2-5
length: 16
size: NA
DNA: TGTGCCAGCAGCTCCCAGGGACTAGCGCCTCAAGAGACCCAGTACTTC
CDR3: CASSSQGLAPQETQYF

D: TRBD1
V: TRBV29-1
J: TRBJ2-2
length: 16
size: NA
DNA: TGCAGCGTTGAAGATCCGCGACAGGGAGACACCGGGGAGCTGTTTTTT
CDR3: CSVEDPRQGDTGELFF

D: TRBD1
V: TRBV2
J: TRBJ2-7
length: 14
size: NA
DNA: TGTGCCAGCCTGGAGCCCGACAGGGCCTACGAGCAGTACTTC
CDR3: CASLEPDRAYEQYF

D: NA
V: TRBV6-6
J: TRBJ2-3
length: 12
size: NA
DNA: TGTGCCAGCAGTTACGACGGATATACGCAGTATTTT
CDR3: CASSYDGYTQYF

D: NA
V: TRBV29-1
J: TRBJ2-1
length: 13
size: NA
DNA: TGCAGCGTTGACTCTAGCAGGGTCTATGAGCAGTTCTTC
CDR3: CSVDSSRVYEQFF

D: TRBD2
V: TRBV5-4
J: TRBJ2-7
length: 14
size: NA
DNA: TGTGCCAGCAGCTTGGACGGCGGGGGATACGAGCAGTACTTC
CDR3: CASSLDGGGYEQYF

D: NA
V: TRBV9
J: TRBJ2-3
length: 16
size: NA
DNA: TGTGCCAGCAGCGTACATCCGGGGATGAGCACAGATACGCAGTATTTT
CDR3: CASSVHPGMSTDTQYF

D: TRBD2
V: TRBV7-3
J: TRBJ2-2
length: 17
size: once
DNA: TGTGCCAGCAGCTCCTCCGGGACTAGCGGATTCACCGGGGAGCTGTTTTTT
CDR3: CASSSSGTSGFTGELFF

D: NA
V: TRBV6-4
J: TRBJ2-1
length: 13
size: medium-sized
DNA: TGTGCCAGCAGTACCGGAGAATACAATGAGCAGTTCTTC
CDR3: CASSTGEYNEQFF

D: NA
V: TRBV27
J: TRBJ1-3
length: 13
size: NA
DNA: TGTGCCAGCAGCCCCCTTTCAGGAAACACCATATATTTT
CDR3: CASSPLSGNTIYF

D: TRBD2
V: TRBV2
J: TRBJ2-1
length: 19
size: NA
DNA: TGTGCCAGCAGACCCTTAACGGGACTAGCGGGAGACTCCTACAATGAGCAGTTCTTC
CDR3: CASRPLTGLAGDSYNEQFF

D: NA
V: TRBV9
J: TRBJ2-3
length: 14
size: NA
DNA: TGTGCCAGCAGCGTGGCTAGCAGCACAGATACGCAGTATTTT
CDR3: CASSVASSTDTQYF

D: NA
V: TRBV7-8
J: TRBJ1-1
length: 15
size: NA
DNA: TGTGCCAGCAGCTGGGGCACGGCCATGAACACTGAAGCTTTCTTT
CDR3: CASSWGTAMNTEAFF

D: NA
V: TRBV29-1
J: TRBJ1-2
length: 13
size: NA
DNA: TGCAGCGCAAGAAGGGGGGAAGAATATGGCTACACCTTC
CDR3: CSARRGEEYGYTF

D: TRBD2
V: TRBV30
J: TRBJ2-3
length: 15
size: NA
DNA: TGTGCCTGGAGCTTGACTAGCGGCGGCACAGATACGCAGTATTTT
CDR3: CAWSLTSGGTDTQYF

D: NA
V: TRBV6-6
J: TRBJ2-7
length: 15
size: NA
DNA: TGTGCCAGCAGTTACTCACAGGGATCTAGGGACGAGCAGTACTTC
CDR3: CASSYSQGSRDEQYF

D: NA
V: TRBV29-1
J: TRBJ2-3
length: 12
size: NA
DNA: TGCAGCGTTATGGTAACCACAGATACGCAGTATTTT
CDR3: CSVMVTTDTQYF

D: NA
V: TRBV5-6
J: TRBJ1-1
length: 13
size: NA
DNA: TGTGCCAGCAGCTTGATGACGAACACTGAAGCTTTCTTT
CDR3: CASSLMTNTEAFF

D: NA
V: TRBV5-1
J: TRBJ2-3
length: 15
size: few
DNA: TGCGCCAGCAGCACGCTCGGCGAAGATACAGATACGCAGTATTTT
CDR3: CASSTLGEDTDTQYF